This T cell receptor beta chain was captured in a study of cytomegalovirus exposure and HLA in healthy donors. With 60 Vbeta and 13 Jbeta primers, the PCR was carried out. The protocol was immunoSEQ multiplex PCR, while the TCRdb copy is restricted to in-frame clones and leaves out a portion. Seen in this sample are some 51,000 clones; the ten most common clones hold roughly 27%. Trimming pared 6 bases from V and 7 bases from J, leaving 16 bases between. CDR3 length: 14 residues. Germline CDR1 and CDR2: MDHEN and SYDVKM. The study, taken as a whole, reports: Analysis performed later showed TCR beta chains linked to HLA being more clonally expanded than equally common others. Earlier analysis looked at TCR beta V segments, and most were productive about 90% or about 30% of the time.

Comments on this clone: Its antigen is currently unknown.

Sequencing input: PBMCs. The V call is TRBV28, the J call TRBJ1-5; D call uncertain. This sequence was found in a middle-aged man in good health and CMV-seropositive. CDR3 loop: CASRAEWAGQPQHF. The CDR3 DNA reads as TGTGCCAGCAGGGCAGAGTGGGCGGGACAGCCCCAGCATTTT.